The entry below gives a single T cell receptor (beta chain) sequence along with its context. This table comes from immunoSEQ multiplex PCR, and its TCRdb copy is limited to in-frame clones, with some not included. Of about 78,000 clones in the sample, approximately 86% were seen once. The data derive from a study of blood T cell repertoires in COVID-19. Study context: Sites across the United States, Italy and Spain contributed samples from acute and convalescent COVID-19. PBMCs, B-cell-depleted T cells, or T cells were the source of the cDNA or gDNA that made up the material.

Trimming shortened V by 7 bases and J by 4 bases, and 14 bases separated the two germline ends. CDR1 is MDHEN, CDR2 SYDVKM, per germline. CDR3 length: 14 amino acids. The chain recombines TRBV28 with TRBJ2-1; tentatively, D is TRBD2 (6 bases). The sample was peripheral blood. This receptor was taken from a man in his fifties or sixties with active or convalescent COVID-19. CDR3 amino acids: CASTDPGLYNEQFF. In DNA form, the CDR3 reads TGTGCCAGCACCGATCCGGGACTGTACAATGAGCAGTTCTTC.